The 13 T cell receptor beta chains below were found in one sample sequenced in a study of blood T cell repertoires in COVID-19. Using immunoSEQ multiplex PCR, the repertoire was profiled, and TCRdb retains in-frame clones only, with some absent. The data contain around 140,000 clones, 86% of them seen just once; the ten biggest clones take up 8.2%. Sequenced sample: peripheral blood. Receptors were obtained from a woman in her sixties with acute or convalescent COVID-19.

This chain links TRBV6-1 with TRBJ1-5, with D possibly matching TRBD1 (6 bases). The V gene's germline CDR1 is MNHNS and CDR2 SASEGT. The germline V and J ends were trimmed by 8 bases and 5 bases, with 13 bases remaining between them. The CDR3 consists of 13 residues. CDR3 in DNA: TGTGCCAGCCGAGGGGGGGGAGATCAGCCCCAGCATTTT. As protein: CASRGGGDQPQHF.

This chain connects TRBV7-9 to TRBJ2-1; TRBD1 agrees at 8 bases. V trimming: 5 bases; J trimming: 5 bases; junction bases outside the gene matches: 8. CDR1 and CDR2 from the germline V gene are SEHNR and FQNEAQ (reference sequence). The CDR3 totals 15 residues. Written as DNA, the CDR3 is TGTGCCAGCAGCCCTGGACAGGGTAGCCACAATGAGCAGTTCTTC. Encoded protein: CASSPGQGSHNEQFF.

The V gene is TRBV4-1, the J gene TRBJ1-6; 9 positions match TRBD1. The CDR3 loop spans 17 amino acids. Trimming removed 1 base from V and 6 bases from J; junction bases left unmatched: 7. The germline V gene has CDR1 MGHRA and CDR2 YSYEKL. CDR3 residues: CASSQGRTGALNSPLHF. CDR3 bases: TGCGCCAGCAGCCAAGGACGGACAGGGGCCCTTAATTCACCCCTCCACTTT.

The chain combines TRBV6-2 or TRBV6-3 with TRBJ1-1, with D hard to call. V shed 6 bases and J shed 4 bases, with 12 bases lying between them. The CDR3 length is 13 residues. Germline V gene data show CDR1 as MNHEY and CDR2 as SVGEGT. CDR3: CASSWEVGTEAFF. The CDR3 DNA reads as TGTGCCAGCAGCTGGGAGGTGGGCACTGAAGCTTTCTTT.

The rearrangement joins TRBV27 to TRBJ2-3, with TRBD2 as a possible D gene (6 bases). The germline V gene has CDR1 MNHEY and CDR2 SMNVEV (reference sequence). This CDR3 region has 15 residues. Trimming took off 3 bases at V and 2 bases at J, with 12 bases between the two ends. DNA of the CDR3: TGTGCCAGCAGTTTTTTCGGGGGTACCACAGATACGCAGTATTTT. Translated, it gives CASSFFGGTTDTQYF.

This chain links TRBV5-4 with TRBJ2-5, with 9 bases lining up with TRBD2. The CDR3 contains 17 residues. Germline values: CDR1 SGHNT, CDR2 YYREEE (reference sequence). The V gene end was trimmed by 4 bases and the J gene end by 2 bases; junction bases not matched to a gene: 12. CDR3 bases: TGTGCCAGCAGCCCCGGGACGGGCGGGGGGGATCAAGAGACCCAGTACTTC. Encoded protein: CASSPGTGGGDQETQYF.

The gene calls are TRBV5-4 and TRBJ2-7; 8 bases align to TRBD2. This CDR3 region has 14 residues. CDR1 and CDR2 (germline): SGHNT, YYREEE (reference sequence). V shed 4 bases, J shed 5 bases, and the junction held 8 bases outside the gene matches. CDR3 protein: CASSPWTSNDEQYF. The DNA for the CDR3 is TGTGCCAGCAGCCCCTGGACTAGCAACGACGAGCAGTACTTC.

The V gene is TRBV18, the J gene TRBJ2-3; D may be TRBD1 (5 bases). This CDR3 has 14 residues. Trimming took off 1 base at V and 1 base at J, with 6 bases between the two ends. Germline V CDR1 and CDR2: KGHSH, LQKENI. CDR3 residues: CASSPQGGTDTQYF. The CDR3 DNA reads as TGTGCCAGCTCACCACAAGGGGGCACAGATACGCAGTATTTT.

This sequence joins TRBV19 and TRBJ1-3; 7 positions agree with TRBD1. Germline lookup yields CDR1 LNHDA and CDR2 SQIVND (reference sequence). The CDR3 length is 16 residues. The V gene end was trimmed by 3 bases and the J gene end by 0 bases; junction bases not matched to a gene: 5. The CDR3 DNA sequence: TGTGCCAGTAGTATCGGACAGGTTGGCTCTGGAAACACCATATATTTT. This encodes CASSIGQVGSGNTIYF.

The V and J genes are TRBV7-2 and TRBJ2-3, with TRBD1 matching 7 bases. This CDR3 is built from 18 residues. J lost 2 bases, V lost 5 bases, and 16 bases had no gene match. Germline V gives CDR1 SGHTA, CDR2 FQGNSA. In DNA, the CDR3 is TGTGCCAGCAGCCACAAGACACCGGACAGGCGACCCACAGATACGCAGTATTTT. Its protein is CASSHKTPDRRPTDTQYF.

The CDR3, as DNA: TGTGCCATCAGTGAGACAGGGGGCAACTATGGCTACACCTTC. As protein: CAISETGGNYGYTF. The V call is TRBV10-3, the J call TRBJ1-2; 9 positions match TRBD1. Looked up from germline, CDR1 is ENHRY and CDR2 is SYGVKD. Trimming cost V 2 bases and J 2 bases; bases outside gene matches: 0. The CDR3 is 14 amino acids.

The chain combines TRBV13 with TRBJ2-7; perhaps TRBD2 as D (5 bases). Per the germline V gene, CDR1 is PRHDT and CDR2 is FYEKMQ (reference sequence). V was shortened by 3 bases and J by 0 bases, with 12 bases between the two germline ends. This CDR3 comprises 15 residues. CDR3 bases: TGTGCCAGCAGCTTTAGGACTCTGAGCTCCTACGAGCAGTACTTC. Protein product: CASSFRTLSSYEQYF.

This chain joins TRBV9 and TRBJ1-1; 9 nucleotides match TRBD1. V lost 2 bases to trimming and J lost 6 bases; unmatched junction nucleotides: 5. CDR1 and CDR2 (germline): SGDLS, YYNGEE. The CDR3 length is 14 residues. CDR3 DNA: TGTGCCAGCAGCGTTCTCGGACAGGGGCCTGAAGCTTTCTTT. This sequence encodes CASSVLGQGPEAFF.